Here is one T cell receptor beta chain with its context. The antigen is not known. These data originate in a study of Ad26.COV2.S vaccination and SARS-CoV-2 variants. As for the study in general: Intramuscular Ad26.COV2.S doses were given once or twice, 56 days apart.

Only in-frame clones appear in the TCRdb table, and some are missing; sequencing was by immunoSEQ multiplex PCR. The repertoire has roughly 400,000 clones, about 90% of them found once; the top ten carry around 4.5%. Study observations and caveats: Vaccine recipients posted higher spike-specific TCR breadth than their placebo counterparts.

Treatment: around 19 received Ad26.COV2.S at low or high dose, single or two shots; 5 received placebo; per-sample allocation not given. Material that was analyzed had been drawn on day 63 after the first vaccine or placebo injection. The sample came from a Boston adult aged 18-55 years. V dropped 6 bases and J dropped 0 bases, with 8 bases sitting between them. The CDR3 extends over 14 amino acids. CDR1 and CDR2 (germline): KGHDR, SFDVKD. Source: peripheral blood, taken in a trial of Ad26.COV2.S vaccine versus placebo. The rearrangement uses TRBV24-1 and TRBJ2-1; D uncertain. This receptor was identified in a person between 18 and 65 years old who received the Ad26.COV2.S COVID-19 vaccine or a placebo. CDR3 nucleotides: TGTGCCACCAGTTCCAGGAGCTCCTACAATGAGCAGTTCTTC. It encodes CATSSRSSYNEQFF.